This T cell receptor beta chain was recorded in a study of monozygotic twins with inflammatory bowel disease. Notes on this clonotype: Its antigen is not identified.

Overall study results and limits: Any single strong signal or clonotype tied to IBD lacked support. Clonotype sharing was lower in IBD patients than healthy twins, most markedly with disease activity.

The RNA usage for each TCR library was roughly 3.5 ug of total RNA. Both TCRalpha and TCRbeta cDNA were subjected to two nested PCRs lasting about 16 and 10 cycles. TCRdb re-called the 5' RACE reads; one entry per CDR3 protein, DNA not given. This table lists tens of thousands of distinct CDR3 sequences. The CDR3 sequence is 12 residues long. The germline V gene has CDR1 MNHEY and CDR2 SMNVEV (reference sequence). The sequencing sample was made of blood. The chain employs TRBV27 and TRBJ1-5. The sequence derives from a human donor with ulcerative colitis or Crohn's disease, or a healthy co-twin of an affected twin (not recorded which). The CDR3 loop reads CASSSGGQPQHF.